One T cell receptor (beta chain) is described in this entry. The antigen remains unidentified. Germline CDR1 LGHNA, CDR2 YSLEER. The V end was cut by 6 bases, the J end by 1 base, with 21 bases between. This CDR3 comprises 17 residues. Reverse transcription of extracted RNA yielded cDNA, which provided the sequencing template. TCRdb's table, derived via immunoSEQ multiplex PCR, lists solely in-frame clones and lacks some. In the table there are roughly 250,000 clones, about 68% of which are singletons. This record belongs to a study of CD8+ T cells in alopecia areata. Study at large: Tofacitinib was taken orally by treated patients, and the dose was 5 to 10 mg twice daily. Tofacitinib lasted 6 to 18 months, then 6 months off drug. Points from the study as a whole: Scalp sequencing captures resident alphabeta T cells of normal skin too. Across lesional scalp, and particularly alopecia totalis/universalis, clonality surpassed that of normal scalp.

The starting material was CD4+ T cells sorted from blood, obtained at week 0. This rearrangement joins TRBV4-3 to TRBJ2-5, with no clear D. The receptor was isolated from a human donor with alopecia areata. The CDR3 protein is CASRTTGLTNPQETQYF. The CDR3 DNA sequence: TGCGCCAGCAGGACCACCGGGCTAACGAACCCCCAAGAGACCCAGTACTTC.